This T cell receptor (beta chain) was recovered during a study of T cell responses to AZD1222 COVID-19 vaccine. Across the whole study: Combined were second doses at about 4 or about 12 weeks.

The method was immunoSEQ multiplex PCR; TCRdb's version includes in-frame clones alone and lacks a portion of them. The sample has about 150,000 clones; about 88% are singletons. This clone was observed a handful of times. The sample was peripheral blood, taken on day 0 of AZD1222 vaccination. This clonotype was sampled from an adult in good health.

CDR3 sequence: CASSLDVAGGTEVAFF. CDR3 bases: TGTGCCAGCAGCTTAGATGTGGCAGGGGGAACCGAAGTGGCTTTCTTT. The chain uses TRBV11-2 and TRBJ1-1, with 7 bases lining up with TRBD1. The CDR3 is 16 residues long. Germline loops: CDR1 SGHAT, CDR2 FQNNGV. After removal of 0 bases from V and 11 bases from J, the junction contained 15 bases not matched to a gene.